The following is a T cell receptor (beta chain) sequence with its context. Its specificity is unknown. The CDR3 end falls 3 residues outside the read, so it is completed with the germline J gene. The data were obtained in a study of T cells in women clearing cervical HPV infection. Overall study: Cases: HPV16-related CIN3 or worse on histology, 2 invasive cancers. With HLA typing for only a few women, HLA confounding remains possible.

This CDR3 region has 13 residues. V was clipped by 2 bases and J by 2 bases, with 7 bases between them. Germline-derived CDR1 and CDR2 are SGHNT and YYREEE (reference sequence). Sequencing used immunoSEQ multiplex PCR; TCRdb keeps in-frame clones, though not all of them. This repertoire includes about 36,000 clones. General observations from the study: Repertoire richness, not evenness, was significantly elevated in CIN3+ cases versus controls.

The specimen was blood buffy coat. This sequence originates from a woman between 18 and 70 years old with a cervical HPV16 infection that either progressed to CIN3+ or cleared (not recorded which). The chain joins TRBV5-4 to TRBJ1-2; D possibly corresponds to TRBD1 (5 bases). The CDR3: CASSFGGNYGYTF. Partial CDR3 DNA: TGTGCCAGCAGCTTTGGGGGGAACTATGGC.